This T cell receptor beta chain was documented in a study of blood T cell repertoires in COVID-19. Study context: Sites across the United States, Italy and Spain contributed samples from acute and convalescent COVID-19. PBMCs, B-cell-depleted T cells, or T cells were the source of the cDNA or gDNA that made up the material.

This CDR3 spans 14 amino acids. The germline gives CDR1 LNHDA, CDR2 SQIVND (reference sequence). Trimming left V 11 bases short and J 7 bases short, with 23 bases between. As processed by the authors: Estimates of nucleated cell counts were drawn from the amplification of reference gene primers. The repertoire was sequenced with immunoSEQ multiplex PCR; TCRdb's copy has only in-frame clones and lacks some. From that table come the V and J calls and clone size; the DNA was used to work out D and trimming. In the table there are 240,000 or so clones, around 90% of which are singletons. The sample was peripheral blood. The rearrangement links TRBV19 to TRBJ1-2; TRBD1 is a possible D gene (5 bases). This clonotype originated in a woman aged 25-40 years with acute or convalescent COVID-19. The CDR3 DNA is TGTGCCTCGAAACCGGGACGGGGGGTTGGTGGCTACACCTTC. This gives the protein CASKPGRGVGGYTF. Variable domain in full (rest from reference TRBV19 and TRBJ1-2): DGGITQSPKYLFRKEGQNVTLSCEQNLNHDAMYWYRQDPGQGLRLIYYSQIVNDFQKGDIAEGYSVSREKKESFPLTVTSAQKNPTAFYLCASKPGRGVGGYTFGSGTRLTVV.